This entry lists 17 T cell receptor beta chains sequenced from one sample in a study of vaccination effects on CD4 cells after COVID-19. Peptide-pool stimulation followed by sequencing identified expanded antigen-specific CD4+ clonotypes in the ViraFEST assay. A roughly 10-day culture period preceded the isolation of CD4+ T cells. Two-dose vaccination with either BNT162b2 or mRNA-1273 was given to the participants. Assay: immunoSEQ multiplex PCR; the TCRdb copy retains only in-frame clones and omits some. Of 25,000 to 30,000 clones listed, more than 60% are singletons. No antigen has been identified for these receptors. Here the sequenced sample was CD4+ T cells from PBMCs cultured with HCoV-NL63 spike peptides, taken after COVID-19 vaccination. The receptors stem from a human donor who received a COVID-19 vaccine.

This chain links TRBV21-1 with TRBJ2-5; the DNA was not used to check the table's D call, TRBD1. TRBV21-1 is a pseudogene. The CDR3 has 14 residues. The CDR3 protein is CASSKSQDQETQYF. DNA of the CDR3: TGTGCCAGCAGCAAATCACAAGACCAAGAGACCCAGTACTTC.

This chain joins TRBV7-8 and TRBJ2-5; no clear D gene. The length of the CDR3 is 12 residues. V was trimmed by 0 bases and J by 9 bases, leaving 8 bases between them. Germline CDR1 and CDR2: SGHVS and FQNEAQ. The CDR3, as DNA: TGTGCCAGCAGCTTAGCGTCAGGCCCCCAGTACTTC. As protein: CASSLASGPQYF.

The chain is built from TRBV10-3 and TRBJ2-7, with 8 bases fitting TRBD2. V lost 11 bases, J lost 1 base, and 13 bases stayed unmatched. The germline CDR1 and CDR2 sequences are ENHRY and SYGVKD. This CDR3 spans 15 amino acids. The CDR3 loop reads CASKGTSGGSYEQYF. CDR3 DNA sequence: TGTGCCTCCAAAGGCACTAGCGGAGGATCCTACGAGCAGTACTTC.

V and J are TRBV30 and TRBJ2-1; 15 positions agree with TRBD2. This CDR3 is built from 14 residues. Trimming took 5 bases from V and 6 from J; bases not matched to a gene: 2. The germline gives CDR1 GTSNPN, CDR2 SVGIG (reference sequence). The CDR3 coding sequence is TGTGCCTGGTGGACTAGCGGGGGGGTCAATGAGCAGTTCTTC. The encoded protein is CAWWTSGGVNEQFF.

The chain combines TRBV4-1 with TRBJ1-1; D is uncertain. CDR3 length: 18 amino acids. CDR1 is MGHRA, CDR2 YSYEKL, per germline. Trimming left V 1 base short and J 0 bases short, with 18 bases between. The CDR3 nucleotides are TGCGCCAGCAGCCAAGGAAGAGTGTCCGGCAGTTTGAACACTGAAGCTTTCTTT. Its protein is CASSQGRVSGSLNTEAFF.

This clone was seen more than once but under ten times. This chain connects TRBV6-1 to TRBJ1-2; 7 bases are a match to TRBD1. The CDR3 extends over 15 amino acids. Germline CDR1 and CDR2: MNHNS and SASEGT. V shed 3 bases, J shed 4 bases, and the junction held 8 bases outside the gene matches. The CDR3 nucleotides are TGTGCCAGCAGTGAGACTTTACAGGGGTCCTATGGCTACACCTTC. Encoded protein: CASSETLQGSYGYTF.

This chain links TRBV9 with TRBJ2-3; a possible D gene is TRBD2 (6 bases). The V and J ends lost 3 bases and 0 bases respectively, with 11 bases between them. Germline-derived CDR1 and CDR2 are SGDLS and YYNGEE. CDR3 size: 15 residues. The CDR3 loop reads CASSAGTPSTDTQYF. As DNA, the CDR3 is TGTGCCAGCAGCGCCGGGACTCCTAGCACAGATACGCAGTATTTT.

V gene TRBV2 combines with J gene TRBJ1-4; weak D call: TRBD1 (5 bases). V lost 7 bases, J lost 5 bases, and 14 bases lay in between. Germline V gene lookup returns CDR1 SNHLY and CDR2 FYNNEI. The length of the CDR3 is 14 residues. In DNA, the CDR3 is TGTGCCAGCATTTTCGACAGCACCAATGAAAAACTGTTTTTT. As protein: CASIFDSTNEKLFF.

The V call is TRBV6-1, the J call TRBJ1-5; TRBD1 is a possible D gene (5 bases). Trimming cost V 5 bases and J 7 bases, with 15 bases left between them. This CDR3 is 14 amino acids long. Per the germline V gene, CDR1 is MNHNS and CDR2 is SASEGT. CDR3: CASSSLGVEQPQHF. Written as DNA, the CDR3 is TGTGCCAGCAGTTCCCTGGGGGTCGAGCAGCCCCAGCATTTT.

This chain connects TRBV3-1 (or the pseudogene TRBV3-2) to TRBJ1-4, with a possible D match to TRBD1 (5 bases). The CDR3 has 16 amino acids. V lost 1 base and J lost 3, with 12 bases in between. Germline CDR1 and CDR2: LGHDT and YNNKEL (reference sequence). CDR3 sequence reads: CASSQGGMTANEKLFF. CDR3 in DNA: TGTGCCAGCAGCCAAGGTGGGATGACAGCTAATGAAAAACTGTTTTTT.

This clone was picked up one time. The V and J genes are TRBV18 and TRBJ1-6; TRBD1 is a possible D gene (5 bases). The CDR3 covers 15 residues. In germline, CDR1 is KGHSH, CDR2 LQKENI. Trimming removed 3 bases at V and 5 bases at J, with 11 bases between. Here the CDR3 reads CASSPREQDNSPLHF. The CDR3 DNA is TGTGCCAGCTCACCCCGGGAACAGGATAATTCACCCCTCCACTTT. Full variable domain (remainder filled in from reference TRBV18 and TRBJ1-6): NAGVMQNPRHLVRRRGQEARLRCSPMKGHSHVYWYRQLPEEGLKFMVYLQKENIIDESGMPKERFSAEFPKEGPSILRIQQVVRGDSAAYFCASSPREQDNSPLHFGNGTRLTVT.

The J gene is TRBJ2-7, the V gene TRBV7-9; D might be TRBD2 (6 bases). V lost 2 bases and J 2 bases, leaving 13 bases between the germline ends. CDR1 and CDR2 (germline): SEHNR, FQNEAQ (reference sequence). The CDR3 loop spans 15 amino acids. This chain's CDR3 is CASSLPRGSTYEQYF. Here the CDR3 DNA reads TGTGCCAGCAGCTTACCCCGGGGGTCAACCTACGAGCAGTACTTC.

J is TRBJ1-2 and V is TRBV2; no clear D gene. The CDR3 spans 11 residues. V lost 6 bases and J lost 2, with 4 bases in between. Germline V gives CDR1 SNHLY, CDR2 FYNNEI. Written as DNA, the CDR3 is TGTGCCAGCAGGATCAACTATGGCTACACCTTC. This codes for CASRINYGYTF.

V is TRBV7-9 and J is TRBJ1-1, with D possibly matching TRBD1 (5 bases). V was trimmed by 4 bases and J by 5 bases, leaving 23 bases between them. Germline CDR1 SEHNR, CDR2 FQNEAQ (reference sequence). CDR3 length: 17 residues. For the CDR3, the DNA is TGTGCCAGCAGCTCCAAGAAGTCAGACAGCCTGAGGACTGAAGCTTTCTTT. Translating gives CASSSKKSDSLRTEAFF.

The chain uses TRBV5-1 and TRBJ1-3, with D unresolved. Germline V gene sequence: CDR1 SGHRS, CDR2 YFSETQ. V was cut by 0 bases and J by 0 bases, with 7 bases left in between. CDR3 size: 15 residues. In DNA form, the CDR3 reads TGCGCCAGCAGCTTGGCCCCAGACTCTGGAAACACCATATATTTT. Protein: CASSLAPDSGNTIYF.

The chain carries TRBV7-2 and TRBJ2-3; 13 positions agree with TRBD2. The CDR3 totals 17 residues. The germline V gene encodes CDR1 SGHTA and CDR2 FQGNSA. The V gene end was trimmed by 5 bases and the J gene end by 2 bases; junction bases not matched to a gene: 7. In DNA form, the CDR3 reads TGTGCCAGCAGCAAAAGAGGACTAGCGGGGGACACAGATACGCAGTATTTT. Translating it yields CASSKRGLAGDTDTQYF. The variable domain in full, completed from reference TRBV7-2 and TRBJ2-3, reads GAGVSQSPSNKVTEKGKDVELRCDPISGHTALYWYRQSLGQGLEFLIYFQGNSAPDKSGLPSDRFSAERTGGSVSTLTIQRTQQEDSAVYLCASSKRGLAGDTDTQYFGPGTRLTVL.

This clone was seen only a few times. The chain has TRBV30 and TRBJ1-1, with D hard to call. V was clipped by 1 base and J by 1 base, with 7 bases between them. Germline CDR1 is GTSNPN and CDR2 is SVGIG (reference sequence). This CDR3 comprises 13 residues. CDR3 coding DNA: TGTGCCTGGAGTGCGAGCAGGAACACTGAAGCTTTCTTT. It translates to CAWSASRNTEAFF.